This TCR beta chain was recovered during a study of cytomegalovirus exposure and HLA in healthy donors. Study context: The 120 validation repertoires used the same platform as the approximately 620 first-cohort repertoires (as reported by a later analysis). Study-wide points: Reports described diagnosis of cytomegalovirus status by the classifier as highly specific and sensitive. A subsequent analysis found that TCR clusters from the first cohort also tended to co-occur in the roughly 120 validation repertoires, with about 94% of cluster scores above 0.

Profiled with immunoSEQ multiplex PCR; TCRdb holds only in-frame clones, not every one. This sample has over 200,000 clones, with roughly 84% found just once. A remark on this clone: Its antigen is not identified.

V lost 4 bases, J lost 2 bases, and 12 bases stayed unmatched. Per the germline V gene, CDR1 is SGHNT and CDR2 is YYREEE (reference sequence). The CDR3 is made up of 18 amino acids. While the first cohort had 650 to 850 subjects, the donors belonged to the separate validation cohort of roughly 120 subjects. The V call is TRBV5-4, the J call TRBJ2-3; 11 bases are shared with TRBD2. This clonotype was obtained from a woman between 18 and 29 years old in good health and CMV-seropositive. Sequencing was carried out using PBMCs. The CDR3 DNA is TGTGCCAGCAGCATAACTAGCGGGAGAGCGGAATACACAGATACGCAGTATTTT. This sequence encodes CASSITSGRAEYTDTQYF.